These T cell receptor beta chains were read from a single sample in a study of blood T cell repertoires in COVID-19. The data were produced by immunoSEQ multiplex PCR, yet TCRdb's version contains in-frame clones alone and is incomplete. The table includes under 150,000 clones, approximately 88% detected once. The sequenced sample was peripheral blood. The receptors derive from a woman in her thirties or forties with acute or convalescent COVID-19. The CDR3 runs from the conserved cysteine through the conserved F or W. A D gene is named only where the DNA matches it firmly. Size is omitted from some rows. Given values are once, few, many or a class for expanded clones.

>TRBV3-1/TRBV3-2|.|TRBJ2-1|.
CASSQGSGLYNEQFF
TGTGCCAGCAGCCAAGGTAGTGGTTTATACAATGAGCAGTTCTTC
>TRBV6-2/TRBV6-3|.|TRBJ2-7|.
CASSFGQIWGYGYEQYF
TGTGCCAGCAGTTTCGGACAGATCTGGGGGTACGGTTACGAGCAGTACTTC
>TRBV18|few|TRBJ2-7|.
CASSLQGYEQYF
TGTGCCAGCTCACTACAGGGCTACGAGCAGTACTTC
>TRBV19|.|TRBJ1-1|.
CASSINRGTEAFF
TGTGCCAGTAGTATAAATCGAGGCACTGAAGCTTTCTTT
>TRBV11-2|.|TRBJ2-7|.
CASSFTSSRGEQYF
TGTGCCAGCAGCTTTACAAGCTCCCGGGGGGAGCAGTACTTC
>TRBV6-2/TRBV6-3|.|TRBJ1-1|.
CASSYQGRSLNTEAFF
TGTGCCAGCAGTTACCAGGGCCGATCCTTGAACACTGAAGCTTTCTTT
>TRBV10-1|.|TRBJ1-4|.
CASSEQATNEKLFF
TGCGCCAGCAGTGAACAGGCAACTAATGAAAAACTGTTTTTT
>TRBV30|.|TRBJ1-2|TRBD1
CAWRADRANYGYTF
TGTGCCTGGAGAGCCGACAGGGCTAACTATGGCTACACCTTC
>TRBV2|.|TRBJ2-3|TRBD2
CASSETSGGYHTDTQYF
TGTGCCAGCAGTGAAACGAGCGGGGGGTACCACACAGATACGCAGTATTTT
>TRBV9|.|TRBJ2-3|TRBD2
CASTPGGGTDTQYF
TGTGCCAGCACCCCCGGGGGGGGCACAGATACGCAGTATTTT
>TRBV18|.|TRBJ1-4|.
CASSPSVVSLNEKLFF
TGTGCCAGCTCACCTTCCGTGGTCTCACTTAATGAAAAACTGTTTTTT
>TRBV18|few|TRBJ2-7|TRBD1
CASSTGTGNYHEQYF
TGTGCCAGCTCAACCGGGACAGGGAATTACCACGAGCAGTACTTC
>TRBV7-2|once|TRBJ2-3|.
CASSLARENTDTQYF
TGTGCCAGCAGCTTAGCGAGGGAAAACACAGATACGCAGTATTTT
>TRBV6-6|.|TRBJ2-7|.
CASSYPEGGKYEQYF
TGTGCCAGCAGCTACCCCGAAGGGGGAAAATACGAGCAGTACTTC
>TRBV7-9|.|TRBJ2-5|.
CASSFAGAGGETQYF
TGTGCCAGCAGCTTTGCGGGGGCCGGGGGAGAGACCCAGTACTTC
>TRBV5-1|few|TRBJ1-2|.
CASSLDRIGGYTF
TGCGCCAGCAGCTTGGACAGGATTGGTGGCTACACCTTC
>TRBV3-1/TRBV3-2|.|TRBJ1-1|TRBD1
CASSQDLGQGNTEAFF
TGTGCCAGCAGCCAAGATTTGGGACAGGGGAACACTGAAGCTTTCTTT
>TRBV6-4|.|TRBJ1-2|TRBD1
CASSDPTGNYGYTF
TGTGCCAGCAGTGACCCGACAGGGAACTATGGCTACACCTTC
>TRBV5-1|once|TRBJ1-1|.
CASSLMARRLPGAEAFF
TGCGCCAGCAGCTTGATGGCGCGACGGCTCCCGGGAGCTGAAGCTTTCTTT
>TRBV11-3|.|TRBJ2-2|TRBD1
CASSLGQGFGTGELFF
TGTGCCAGCAGCTTGGGACAGGGCTTTGGCACCGGGGAGCTGTTTTTT
>TRBV30|.|TRBJ1-6|.
CAWRGSAGATNSPLHF
TGTGCCTGGAGGGGGTCGGCGGGGGCAACGAATTCACCCCTCCACTTT
>TRBV11-2|.|TRBJ1-4|TRBD1
CASKQGEKANEKLFF
TGTGCCAGCAAACAGGGGGAAAAGGCCAATGAAAAACTGTTTTTT
>TRBV5-4|.|TRBJ2-7|.
CASSASFSSYEQYF
TGTGCCAGCAGCGCCTCCTTCAGCTCCTACGAGCAGTACTTC
>TRBV5-4|once|TRBJ1-1|.
CASRNAGEAFF
TGTGCCAGCCGGAACGCGGGTGAAGCTTTCTTT
>TRBV2|.|TRBJ1-2|.
CASKLDISDYGYTF
TGTGCCAGTAAACTGGACATTTCGGACTATGGCTACACCTTC
>TRBV6-1|.|TRBJ1-3|.
CASSDSGNSGNTIYF
TGTGCCAGCAGTGATTCAGGGAACTCTGGAAACACCATATATTTT
>TRBV10-1|few|TRBJ1-1|TRBD1
CASRGDRGLNTEAFF
TGCGCCAGCAGGGGGGACAGGGGGCTGAACACTGAAGCTTTCTTT
>TRBV2|.|TRBJ1-4|.
CASSVFGQPEEKLFF
TGTGCCAGCAGTGTATTCGGACAACCGGAGGAAAAACTGTTTTTT
>TRBV28|.|TRBJ1-5|.
CASSGGIQPQHF
TGTGCCAGCAGTGGAGGGATCCAGCCCCAGCATTTT
>TRBV19|.|TRBJ1-1|TRBD1
CASNFGQGGTEAFF
TGTGCCAGTAACTTCGGACAGGGGGGCACTGAAGCTTTCTTT
>TRBV3-1/TRBV3-2|.|TRBJ2-3|TRBD1
CASSQYGRGTDTQYF
TGTGCCAGCAGCCAATACGGCAGGGGGACAGATACGCAGTATTTT
>TRBV30|.|TRBJ1-6|TRBD1
CAWSGGTVYNSPLHF
TGTGCCTGGAGTGGGGGGACAGTCTATAATTCACCCCTCCACTTT
>TRBV7-6|once|TRBJ2-7|TRBD2
CASSPSSGTRGYEQYF
TGTGCCAGCAGCCCGTCCTCCGGGACTAGAGGTTACGAGCAGTACTTC
>TRBV19|once|TRBJ1-2|.
CASSISLQGLDYGYTF
TGTGCCAGTAGTATTTCTCTACAGGGATTAGACTATGGCTACACCTTC
>TRBV6-6|.|TRBJ2-2|.
CASSYVGAAPTGELFF
TGTGCCAGCAGTTACGTTGGGGCAGCGCCCACCGGGGAGCTGTTTTTT
>TRBV6-5|.|TRBJ1-1|.
CASTQGSSGGTEAFF
TGTGCCAGCACTCAGGGGAGTTCGGGTGGCACTGAAGCTTTCTTT
>TRBV19|few|TRBJ1-4|TRBD1
CASSLQGASEKLFF
TGTGCCAGTAGTCTACAGGGGGCGAGTGAAAAACTGTTTTTT
>TRBV4-1|.|TRBJ2-2|.
CASSQLWQANTGELFF
TGCGCCAGCAGCCAATTGTGGCAGGCCAACACCGGGGAGCTGTTTTTT